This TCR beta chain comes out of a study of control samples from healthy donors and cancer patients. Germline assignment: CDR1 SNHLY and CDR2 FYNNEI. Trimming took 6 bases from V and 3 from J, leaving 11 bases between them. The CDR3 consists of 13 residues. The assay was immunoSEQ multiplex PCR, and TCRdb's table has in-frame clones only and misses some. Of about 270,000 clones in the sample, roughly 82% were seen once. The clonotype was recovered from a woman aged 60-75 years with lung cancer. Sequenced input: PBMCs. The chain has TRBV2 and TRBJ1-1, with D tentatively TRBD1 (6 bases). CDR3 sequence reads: CASRGQSYTEAFF. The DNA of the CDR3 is TGTGCCAGCAGAGGACAGTCTTACACTGAAGCTTTCTTT. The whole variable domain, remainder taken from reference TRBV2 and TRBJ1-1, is EPEVTQTPSHQVTQMGQEVILRCVPISNHLYFYWYRQILGQKVEFLVSFYNNEISEKSEIFDDQFSVERPDGSNFTLKIRSTKLEDSAMYFCASRGQSYTEAFFGQGTRLTVV.